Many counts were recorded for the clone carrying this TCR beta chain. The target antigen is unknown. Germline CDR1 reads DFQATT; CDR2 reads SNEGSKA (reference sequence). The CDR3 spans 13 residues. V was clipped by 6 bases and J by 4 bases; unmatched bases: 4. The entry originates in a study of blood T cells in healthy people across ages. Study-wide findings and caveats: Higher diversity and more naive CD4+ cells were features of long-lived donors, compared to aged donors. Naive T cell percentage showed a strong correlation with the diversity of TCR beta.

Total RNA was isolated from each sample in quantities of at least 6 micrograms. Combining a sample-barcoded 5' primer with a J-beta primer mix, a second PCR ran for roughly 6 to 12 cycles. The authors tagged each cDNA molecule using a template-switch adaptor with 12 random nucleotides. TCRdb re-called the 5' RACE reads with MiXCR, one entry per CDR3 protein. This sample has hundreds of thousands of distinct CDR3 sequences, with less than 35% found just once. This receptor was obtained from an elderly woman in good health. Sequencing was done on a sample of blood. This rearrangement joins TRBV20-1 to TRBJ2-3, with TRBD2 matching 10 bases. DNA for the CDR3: TGCAGTGCCATGCTAGCGGGGGCAGATACGCAGTATTTT. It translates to CSAMLAGADTQYF.